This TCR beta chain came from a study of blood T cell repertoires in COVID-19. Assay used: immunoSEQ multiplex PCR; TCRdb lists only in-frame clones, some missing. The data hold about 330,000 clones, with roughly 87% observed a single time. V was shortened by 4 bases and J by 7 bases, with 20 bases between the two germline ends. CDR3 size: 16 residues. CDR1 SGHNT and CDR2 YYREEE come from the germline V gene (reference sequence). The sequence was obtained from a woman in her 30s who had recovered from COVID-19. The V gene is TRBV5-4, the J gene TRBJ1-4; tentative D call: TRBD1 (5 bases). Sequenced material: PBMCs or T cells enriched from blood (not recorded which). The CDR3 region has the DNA TGTGCCAGCAGCGCTGACAGACAACAGATAGGTGAAAAACTGTTTTTT. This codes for CASSADRQQIGEKLFF. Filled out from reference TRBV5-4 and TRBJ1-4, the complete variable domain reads ETGVTQSPTHLIKTRGQQVTLRCSSQSGHNTVSWYQQALGQGPQFIFQYYREEENGRGNFPPRFSGLQFPNYSSELNVNALELDDSALYLCASSADRQQIGEKLFFGSGTQLSVL.